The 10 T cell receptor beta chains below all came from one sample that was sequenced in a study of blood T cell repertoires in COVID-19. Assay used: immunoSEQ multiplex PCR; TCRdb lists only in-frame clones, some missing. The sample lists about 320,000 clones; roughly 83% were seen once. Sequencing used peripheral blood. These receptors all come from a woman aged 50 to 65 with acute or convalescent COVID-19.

The CDR3 is CASSFLRGIKGSKGEAFF. The DNA of the CDR3 is TGTGCCAGCAGTTTTCTCAGGGGCATAAAGGGAAGTAAGGGTGAAGCTTTCTTT. This chain connects TRBV28 to TRBJ1-1, with a possible D match to TRBD1 (6 bases). The CDR3 extends over 18 amino acids. V lost 3 bases to trimming and J lost 7 bases, with 27 bases between them. Germline V gene lookup returns CDR1 MDHEN and CDR2 SYDVKM.

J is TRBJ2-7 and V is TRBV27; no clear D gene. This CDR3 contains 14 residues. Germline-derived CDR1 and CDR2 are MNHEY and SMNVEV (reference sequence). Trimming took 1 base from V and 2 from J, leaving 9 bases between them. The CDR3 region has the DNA TGTGCCAGCAGTTTATACGGGTCTACCTACGAGCAGTACTTC. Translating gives CASSLYGSTYEQYF.

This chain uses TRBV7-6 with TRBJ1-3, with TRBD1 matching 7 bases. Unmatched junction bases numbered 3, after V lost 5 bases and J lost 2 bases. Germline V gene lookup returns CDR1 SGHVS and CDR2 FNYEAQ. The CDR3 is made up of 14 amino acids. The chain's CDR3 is CASSPGTAGNTIYF. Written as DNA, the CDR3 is TGTGCCAGCAGCCCGGGGACAGCTGGAAACACCATATATTTT.

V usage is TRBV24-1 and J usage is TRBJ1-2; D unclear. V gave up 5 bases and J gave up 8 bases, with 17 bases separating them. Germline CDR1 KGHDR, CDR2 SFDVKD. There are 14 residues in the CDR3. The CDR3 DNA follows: TGTGCCACCAGTGTGTCCGGGGAAGTGGCGGGCTACACCTTC. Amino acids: CATSVSGEVAGYTF.

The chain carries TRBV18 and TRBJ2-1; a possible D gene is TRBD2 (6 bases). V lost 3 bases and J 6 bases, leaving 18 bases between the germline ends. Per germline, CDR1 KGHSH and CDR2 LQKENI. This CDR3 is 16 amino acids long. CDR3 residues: CASSPWRGESRNEQFF. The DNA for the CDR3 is TGTGCCAGCTCACCTTGGCGGGGAGAGAGTCGCAATGAGCAGTTCTTC.

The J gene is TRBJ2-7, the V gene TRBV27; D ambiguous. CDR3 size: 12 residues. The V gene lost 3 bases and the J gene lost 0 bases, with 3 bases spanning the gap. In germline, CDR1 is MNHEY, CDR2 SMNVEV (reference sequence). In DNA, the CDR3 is TGTGCCAGCAGTTTCCTCTCCTACGAGCAGTACTTC. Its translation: CASSFLSYEQYF.

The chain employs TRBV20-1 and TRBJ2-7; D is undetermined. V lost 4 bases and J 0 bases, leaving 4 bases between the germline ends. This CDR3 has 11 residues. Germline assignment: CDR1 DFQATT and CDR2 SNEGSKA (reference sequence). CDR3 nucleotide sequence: TGCAGTGCTATGAGCTCCTACGAGCAGTACTTC. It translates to CSAMSSYEQYF.

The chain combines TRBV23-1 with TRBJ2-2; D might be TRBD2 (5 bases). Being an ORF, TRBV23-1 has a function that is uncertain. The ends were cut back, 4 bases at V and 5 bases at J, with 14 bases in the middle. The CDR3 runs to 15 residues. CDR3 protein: CASSPHAEVTGELFF. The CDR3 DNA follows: TGCGCCAGCAGTCCGCATGCGGAGGTTACCGGGGAGCTGTTTTTT.

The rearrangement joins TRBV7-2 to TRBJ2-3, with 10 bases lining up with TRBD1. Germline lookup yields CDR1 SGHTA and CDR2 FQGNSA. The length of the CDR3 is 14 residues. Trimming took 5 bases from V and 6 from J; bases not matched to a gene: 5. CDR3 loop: CASSATGGADTQYF. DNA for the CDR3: TGTGCCAGCAGCGCGACAGGGGGCGCGGATACGCAGTATTTT.

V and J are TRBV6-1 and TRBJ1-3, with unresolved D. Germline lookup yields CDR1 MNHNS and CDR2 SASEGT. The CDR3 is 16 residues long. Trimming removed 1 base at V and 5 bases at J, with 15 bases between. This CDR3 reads CASSEGPRGARNTIYF. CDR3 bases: TGTGCCAGCAGTGAAGGACCGCGGGGAGCGAGAAACACCATATATTTT.